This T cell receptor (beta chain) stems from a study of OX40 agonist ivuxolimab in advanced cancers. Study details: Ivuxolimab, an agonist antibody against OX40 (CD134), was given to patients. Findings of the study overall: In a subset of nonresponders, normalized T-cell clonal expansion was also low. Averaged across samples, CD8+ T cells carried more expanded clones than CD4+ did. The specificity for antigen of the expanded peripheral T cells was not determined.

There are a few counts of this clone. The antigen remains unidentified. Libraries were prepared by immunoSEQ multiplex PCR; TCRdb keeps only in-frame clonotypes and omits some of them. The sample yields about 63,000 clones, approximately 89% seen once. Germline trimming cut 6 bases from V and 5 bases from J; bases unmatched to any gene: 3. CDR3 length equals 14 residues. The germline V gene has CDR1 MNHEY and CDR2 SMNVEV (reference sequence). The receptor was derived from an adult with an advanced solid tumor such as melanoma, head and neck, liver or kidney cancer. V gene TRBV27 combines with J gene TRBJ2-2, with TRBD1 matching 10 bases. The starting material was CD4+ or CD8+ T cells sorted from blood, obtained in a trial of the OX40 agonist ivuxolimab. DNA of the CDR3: TGTGCCAGCAGGCCGGGACAGGGGACCGGGGAGCTGTTTTTT. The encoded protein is CASRPGQGTGELFF.